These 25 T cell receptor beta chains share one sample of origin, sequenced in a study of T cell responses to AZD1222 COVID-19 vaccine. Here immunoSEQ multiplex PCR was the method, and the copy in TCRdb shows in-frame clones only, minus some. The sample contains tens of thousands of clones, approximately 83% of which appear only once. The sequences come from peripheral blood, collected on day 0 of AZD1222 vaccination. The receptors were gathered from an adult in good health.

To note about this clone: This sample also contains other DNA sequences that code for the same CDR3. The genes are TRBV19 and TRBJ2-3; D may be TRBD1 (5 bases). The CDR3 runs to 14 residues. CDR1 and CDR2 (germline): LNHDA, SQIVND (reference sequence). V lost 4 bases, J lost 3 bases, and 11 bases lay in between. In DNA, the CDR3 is TGTGCCAGTAGTACCCAGGGTGGGACAGATACGCAGTATTTT. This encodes CASSTQGGTDTQYF.

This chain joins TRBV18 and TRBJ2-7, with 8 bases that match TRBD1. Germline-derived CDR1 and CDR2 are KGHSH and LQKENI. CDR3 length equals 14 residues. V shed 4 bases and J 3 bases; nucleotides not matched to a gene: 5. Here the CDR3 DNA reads TGTGCCAGCTCACAACCGGACAGGGTCTACGAGCAGTACTTC. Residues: CASSQPDRVYEQYF.

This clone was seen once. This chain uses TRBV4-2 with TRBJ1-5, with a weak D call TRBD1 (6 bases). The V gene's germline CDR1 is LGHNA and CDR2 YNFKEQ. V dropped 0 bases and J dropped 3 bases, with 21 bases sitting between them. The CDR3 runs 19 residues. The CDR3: CASSQEAAGGSSDNQPQHF. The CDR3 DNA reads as TGTGCCAGCAGCCAAGAGGCGGCGGGGGGCTCATCTGACAATCAGCCCCAGCATTTT.

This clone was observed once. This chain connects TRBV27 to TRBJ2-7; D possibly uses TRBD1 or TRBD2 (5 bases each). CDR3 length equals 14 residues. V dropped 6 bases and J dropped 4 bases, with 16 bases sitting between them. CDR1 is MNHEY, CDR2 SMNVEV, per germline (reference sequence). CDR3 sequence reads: CASSTRNGGYEQYF. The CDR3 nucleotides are TGTGCCAGCAGCACCCGTAATGGGGGATACGAGCAGTACTTC.

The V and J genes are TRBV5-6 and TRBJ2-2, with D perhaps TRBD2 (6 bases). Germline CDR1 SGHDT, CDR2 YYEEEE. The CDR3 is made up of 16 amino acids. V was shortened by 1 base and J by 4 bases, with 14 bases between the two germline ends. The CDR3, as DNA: TGTGCCAGCAGCTTGCGCCCCCGGGGGAGCACCGGGGAGCTGTTTTTT. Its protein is CASSLRPRGSTGELFF.

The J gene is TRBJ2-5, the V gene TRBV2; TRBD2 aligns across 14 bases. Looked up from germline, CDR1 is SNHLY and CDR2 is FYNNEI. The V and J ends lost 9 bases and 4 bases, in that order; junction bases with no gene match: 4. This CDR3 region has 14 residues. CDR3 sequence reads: CARTSGGAAETQYF. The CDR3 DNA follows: TGTGCCAGGACTAGCGGGGGGGCGGCAGAGACCCAGTACTTC.

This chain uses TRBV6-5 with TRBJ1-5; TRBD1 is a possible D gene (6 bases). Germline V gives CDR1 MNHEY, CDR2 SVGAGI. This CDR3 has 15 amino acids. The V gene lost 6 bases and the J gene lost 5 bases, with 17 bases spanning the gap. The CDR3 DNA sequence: TGTGCCAGCAGACTCTTGGGGGGCGGGGATCAGCCCCAGCATTTT. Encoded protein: CASRLLGGGDQPQHF.

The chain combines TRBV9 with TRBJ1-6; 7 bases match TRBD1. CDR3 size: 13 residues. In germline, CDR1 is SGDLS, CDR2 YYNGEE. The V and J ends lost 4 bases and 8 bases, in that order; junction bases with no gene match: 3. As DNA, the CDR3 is TGTGCCAGCAGCTTAACAGGGGATTCACCCCTCCACTTT. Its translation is CASSLTGDSPLHF.

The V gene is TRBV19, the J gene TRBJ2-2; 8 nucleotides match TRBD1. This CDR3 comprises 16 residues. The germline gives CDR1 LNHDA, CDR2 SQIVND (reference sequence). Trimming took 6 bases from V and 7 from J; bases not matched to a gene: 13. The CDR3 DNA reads TGTGCCAGTAGACCCCCGGGACAGGAAGGCCTCGGGGAGCTGTTTTTT. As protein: CASRPPGQEGLGELFF.

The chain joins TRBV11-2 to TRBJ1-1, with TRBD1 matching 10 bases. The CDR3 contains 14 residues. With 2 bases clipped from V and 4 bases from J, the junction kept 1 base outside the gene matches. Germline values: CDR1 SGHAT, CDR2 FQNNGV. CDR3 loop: CASSLRDRGTEAFF. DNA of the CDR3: TGTGCCAGCAGCTTACGGGACAGGGGCACTGAAGCTTTCTTT.

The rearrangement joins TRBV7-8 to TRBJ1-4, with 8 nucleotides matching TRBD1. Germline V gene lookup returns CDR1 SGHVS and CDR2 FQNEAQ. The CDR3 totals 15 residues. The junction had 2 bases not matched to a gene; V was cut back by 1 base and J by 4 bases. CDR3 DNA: TGTGCCAGCAGCTTAGTACAGGGGGGTAATGAAAAACTGTTTTTT. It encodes CASSLVQGGNEKLFF.

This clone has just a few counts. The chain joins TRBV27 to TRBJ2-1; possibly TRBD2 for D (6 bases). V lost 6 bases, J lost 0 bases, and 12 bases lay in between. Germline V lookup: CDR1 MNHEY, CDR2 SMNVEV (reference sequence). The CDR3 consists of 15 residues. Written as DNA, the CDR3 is TGTGCCAGCAGCACGGGGAGGAGCTCCTACAATGAGCAGTTCTTC. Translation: CASSTGRSSYNEQFF.

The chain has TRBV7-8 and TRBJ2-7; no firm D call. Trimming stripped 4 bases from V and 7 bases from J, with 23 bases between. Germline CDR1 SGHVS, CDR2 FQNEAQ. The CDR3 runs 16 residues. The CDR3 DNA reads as TGTGCCAGCAGCTCCCCAGCCAGCGCCATTATGAGTGAGCAGTACTTC. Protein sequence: CASSSPASAIMSEQYF.

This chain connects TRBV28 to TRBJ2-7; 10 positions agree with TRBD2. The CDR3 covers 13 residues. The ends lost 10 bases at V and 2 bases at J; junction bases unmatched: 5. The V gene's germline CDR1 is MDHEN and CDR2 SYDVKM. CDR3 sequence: CAIQLAGTYEQYF. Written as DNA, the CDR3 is TGTGCCATCCAACTAGCGGGGACCTACGAGCAGTACTTC.

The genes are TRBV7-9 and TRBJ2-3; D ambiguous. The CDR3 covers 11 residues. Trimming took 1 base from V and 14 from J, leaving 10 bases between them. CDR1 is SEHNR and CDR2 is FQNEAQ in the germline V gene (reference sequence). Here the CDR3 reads CASSLVDVPYF. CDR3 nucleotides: TGTGCCAGCAGCTTAGTGGACGTTCCGTATTTT. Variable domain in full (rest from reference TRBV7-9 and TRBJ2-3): DTGVSQNPRHKITKRGQNVTFRCDPISEHNRLYWYRQTLGQGPEFLTYFQNEAQLEKSRLLSDRFSAERPKGSFSTLEIQRTEQGDSAMYLCASSLVDVPYFGPGTRLTVL.

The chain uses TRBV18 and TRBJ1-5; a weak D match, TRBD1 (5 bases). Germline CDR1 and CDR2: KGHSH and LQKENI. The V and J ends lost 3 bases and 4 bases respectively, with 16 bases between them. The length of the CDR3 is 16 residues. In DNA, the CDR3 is TGTGCCAGCTCACCGGACCGGGACGGTTTTAATCAGCCCCAGCATTTT. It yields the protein CASSPDRDGFNQPQHF.

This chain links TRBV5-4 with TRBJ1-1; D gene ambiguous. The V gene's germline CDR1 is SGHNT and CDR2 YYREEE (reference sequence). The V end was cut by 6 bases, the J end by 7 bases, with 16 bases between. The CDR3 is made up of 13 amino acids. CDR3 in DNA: TGTGCCAGCACGGACGAATTATCCCGTGAAGCTTTCTTT. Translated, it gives CASTDELSREAFF.

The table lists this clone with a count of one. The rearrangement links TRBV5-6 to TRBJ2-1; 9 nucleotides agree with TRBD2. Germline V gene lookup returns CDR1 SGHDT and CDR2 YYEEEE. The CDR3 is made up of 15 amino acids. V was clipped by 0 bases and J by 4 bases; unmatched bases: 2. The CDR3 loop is CASSLGSGRYNEQFF. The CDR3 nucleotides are TGTGCCAGCAGCTTGGGGAGCGGGAGGTACAATGAGCAGTTCTTC.

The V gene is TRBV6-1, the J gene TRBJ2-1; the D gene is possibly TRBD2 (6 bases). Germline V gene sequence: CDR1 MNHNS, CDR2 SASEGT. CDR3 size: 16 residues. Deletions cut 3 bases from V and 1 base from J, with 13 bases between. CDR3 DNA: TGTGCCAGCAGTGACACGGGGCGGGATTCCTACAATGAGCAGTTCTTC. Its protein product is CASSDTGRDSYNEQFF.

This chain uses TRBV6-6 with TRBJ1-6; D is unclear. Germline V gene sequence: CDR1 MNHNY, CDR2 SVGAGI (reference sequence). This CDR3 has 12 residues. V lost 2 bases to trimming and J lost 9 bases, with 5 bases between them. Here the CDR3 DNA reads TGTGCCAGCAGTTACGAGAGTTCACCCCTCCACTTT. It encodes CASSYESSPLHF.

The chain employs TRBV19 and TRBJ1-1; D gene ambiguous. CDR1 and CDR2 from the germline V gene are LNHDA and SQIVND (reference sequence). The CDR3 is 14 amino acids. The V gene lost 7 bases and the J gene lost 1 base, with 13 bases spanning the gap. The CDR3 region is CASTLGLENTEAFF. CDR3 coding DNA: TGTGCCAGTACCTTAGGCTTAGAGAACACTGAAGCTTTCTTT.

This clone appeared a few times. The CDR3 bases are TGTGCTAGTGGTCTTAGAAGGGGCTACGAGCAGTACTTC. This codes for CASGLRRGYEQYF. The chain has TRBV12-5 and TRBJ2-7; possible D gene TRBD1, 5 bases. The CDR3 is 13 residues long. The V end was cut by 5 bases, the J end by 3 bases, with 11 bases between. Germline assignment: CDR1 LGHNT and CDR2 FRNRAP.

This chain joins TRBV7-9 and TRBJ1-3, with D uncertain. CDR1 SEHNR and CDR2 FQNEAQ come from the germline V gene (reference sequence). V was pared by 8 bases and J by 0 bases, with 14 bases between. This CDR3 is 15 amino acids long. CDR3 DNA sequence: TGTGCCAGCCACCGGCTGGCTAGCTCTGGAAACACCATATATTTT. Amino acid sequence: CASHRLASSGNTIYF.

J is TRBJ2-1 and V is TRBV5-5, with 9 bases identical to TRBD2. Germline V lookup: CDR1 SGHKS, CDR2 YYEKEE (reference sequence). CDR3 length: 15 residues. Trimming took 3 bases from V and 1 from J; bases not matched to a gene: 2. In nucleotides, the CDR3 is TGTGCCAGCAGCTGGCTAGCGGGGTCCTACAATGAGCAGTTCTTC. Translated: CASSWLAGSYNEQFF.

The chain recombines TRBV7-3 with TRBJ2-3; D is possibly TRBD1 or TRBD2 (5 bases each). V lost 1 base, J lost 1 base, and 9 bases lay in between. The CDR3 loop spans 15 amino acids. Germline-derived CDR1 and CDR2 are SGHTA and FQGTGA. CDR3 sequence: CASSLRGDRTDTQYF. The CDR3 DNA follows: TGTGCCAGCAGCTTAAGAGGGGATCGCACAGATACGCAGTATTTT. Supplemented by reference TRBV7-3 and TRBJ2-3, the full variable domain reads GAGVSQTPSNKVTEKGKYVELRCDPISGHTALYWYRQSLGQGPEFLIYFQGTGAADDSGLPNDRFFAVRPEGSVSTLKIQRTERGDSAVYLCASSLRGDRTDTQYFGPGTRLTVL.